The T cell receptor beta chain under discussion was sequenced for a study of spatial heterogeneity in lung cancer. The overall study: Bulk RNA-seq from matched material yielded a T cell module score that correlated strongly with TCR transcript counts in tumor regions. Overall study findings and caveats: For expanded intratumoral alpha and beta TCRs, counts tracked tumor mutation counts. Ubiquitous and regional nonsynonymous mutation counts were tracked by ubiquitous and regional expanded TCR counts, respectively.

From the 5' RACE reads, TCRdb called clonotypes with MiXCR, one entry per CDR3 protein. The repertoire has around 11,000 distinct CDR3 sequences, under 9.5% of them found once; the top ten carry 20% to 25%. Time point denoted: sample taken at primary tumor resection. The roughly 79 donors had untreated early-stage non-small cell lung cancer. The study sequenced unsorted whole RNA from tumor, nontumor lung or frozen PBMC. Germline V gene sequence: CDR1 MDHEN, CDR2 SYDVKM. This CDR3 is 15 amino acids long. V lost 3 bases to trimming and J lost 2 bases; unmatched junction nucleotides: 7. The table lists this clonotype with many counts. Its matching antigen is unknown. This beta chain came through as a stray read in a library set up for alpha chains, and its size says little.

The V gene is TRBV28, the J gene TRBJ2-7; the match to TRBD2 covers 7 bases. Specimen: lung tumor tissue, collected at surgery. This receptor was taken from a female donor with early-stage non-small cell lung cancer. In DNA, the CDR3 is TGTGCCAGCAGTTTGGTGGGAGGGGAAGCCTACGAGCAGTACTTC. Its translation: CASSLVGGEAYEQYF.